The present T cell receptor (beta chain) was sequenced within a study of high-grade serous ovarian cancer treatment subgroups. Across the whole study: Each sample yielded on average roughly 7,000 unique TCR beta rearrangements from more than 13,000 reads. Broader study findings: Spatial context was lost because tumors were sequenced in bulk. Same-patient tumor repertoires overlapped at roughly 0.095 to 0.85; different patients barely overlapped. Clonal relatedness tracked neoantigen level, and by trend copy number and mutation load.

The data were produced by immunoSEQ multiplex PCR, yet TCRdb's version contains in-frame clones alone and is incomplete. The sample includes some 4,000 clones, about 81% of them seen just once. This CDR3 is 15 amino acids long. The germline V and J ends were trimmed by 4 bases and 10 bases, with 20 bases remaining between them. Germline CDR1 reads MNHEY; CDR2 reads SMNVEV (reference sequence). Remarks on this clone: Antigen specificity is unknown.

The tumor samples were collected prior to definitive surgery or chemotherapy. The rearrangement links TRBV27 to TRBJ2-1, with TRBD2 as a possible D gene (7 bases). Sequencing was performed on tumor tissue. The source of this sequence is a human donor with high-grade serous ovarian cancer. Here the CDR3 reads CASSSWAGAYDEQFF. Written as DNA, the CDR3 is TGTGCCAGCAGTTCCTGGGCGGGGGCCTATGACGAGCAGTTCTTC.